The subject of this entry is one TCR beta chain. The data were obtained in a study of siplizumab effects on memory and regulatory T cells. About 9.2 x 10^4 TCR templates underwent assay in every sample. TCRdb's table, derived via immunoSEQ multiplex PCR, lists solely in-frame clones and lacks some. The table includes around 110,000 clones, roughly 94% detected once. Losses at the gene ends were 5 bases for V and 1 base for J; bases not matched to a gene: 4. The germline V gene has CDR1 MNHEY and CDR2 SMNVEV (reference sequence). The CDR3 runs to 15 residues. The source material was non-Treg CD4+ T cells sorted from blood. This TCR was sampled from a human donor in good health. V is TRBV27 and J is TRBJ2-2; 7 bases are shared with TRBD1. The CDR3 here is CASSMQGVNTGELFF. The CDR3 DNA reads TGTGCCAGCAGTATGCAGGGGGTGAACACCGGGGAGCTGTTTTTT.